This entry describes one T cell receptor beta chain. The antigen it binds to is not known. Within one base of it there is no much larger clone, and no base qualities were kept. The sample's treatment or condition label, decoded: allogeneic hematopoietic cell transplantation with graft depleted of TCRalphabeta T cells and CD19 B cells. TCRalphabeta/CD19-depleted allogeneic hematopoietic cell grafts were given to the transplant recipients, all of whom were children. The record originates from a study of T-cell reconstitution after alpha-beta-depleted transplantation in children listed by TCRdb under 2016. General notes on the study: Using TCR repertoire profiling, the study quantitatively followed how T-cell immune reconstitution unfolded in children after TCRalphabeta/CD19-depleted allogeneic hematopoietic cell transplantation.

The research as a whole found: Apparently early alphabetaT-cell count recovery about two months after transplant reportedly relied on only several hundred rapidly expanded clones derived from non-depleted graft cells. Over the following months the frequencies of hyperexpanded clones went down, and after one year T-cell counts and TCRbeta diversity were mostly credited to newly produced T cells. In some patients, the high TCRbeta diversity seen at day 60 was put down to recipient T cells and intrathymic progenitors that had survived conditioning.

The germline V gene (reference sequence) provides CDR1 DFQATT and CDR2 SNEGSKA. The V end loses 6 bases and the J end loses 5 bases, and a stretch of 18 bases separates them. The CDR3 goes from the cysteine to the phenylalanine over 14 residues. Solely the CDR3 DNA is kept, with 42 bases framed from the first base. The library was prepared using PCR. Sequencing was performed on an Illumina HiSeq 2500. To normalize quantification of the TCRbeta repertoire, the TCR libraries were built with molecular barcoding that relied on unique molecular identifiers. TCRdb cleaned the public reads at Q25 with fastp, built clones with MiXCR and kept in-frame beta chains. Rows matching on CDR3 protein sequence are summarized as one entry with the most common DNA and genes. This sample gives about 310,000 distinct CDR3 sequences in total; about a quarter of them show up just once. The ten most abundant clones make up approximately 10% of the sample.

The sample consisted of PBMCs, mostly from graft donor cells, taken 180 days after TCRalphabeta/CD19-depleted stem cell transplant. This receptor was taken from a male patient aged 10 to 17 who had a stem cell transplant for acute lymphoblastic leukemia, so the T cells may come from the graft donor. The chain couples TRBV20-1 to TRBJ2-3, and possibly TRBD2, on 6 matching bases. The DNA sequence follows: TGCAGTGCAAACCGGGACTGGAGGAGAGATACGCAGTATTTT. Its product reads: CSANRDWRRDTQYF.